This T cell receptor beta chain was identified in a study of T cell changes during pregnancy in multiple sclerosis. TCRdb keeps only in-frame clones here, not all; method: immunoSEQ multiplex PCR. The sample has some 10,000 clones; over 65% are singletons. This clonotype was sampled from a female donor in good health, enrolled as a control in a pregnancy study. The sequenced sample was CD8+ T cells from peripheral blood mononuclear cells, obtained after pregnancy.

The CDR3: CASSKTTGTAHEQYF. The DNA for the CDR3 is TGTGCCAGCAGCAAAACGACCGGGACAGCCCACGAGCAGTACTTC. The V gene is TRBV7-9, the J gene TRBJ2-7; 7 nucleotides align to TRBD1. This CDR3 has 15 residues. V was pared by 5 bases and J by 5 bases, with 12 bases of the junction left unmatched. Germline assignment: CDR1 SEHNR and CDR2 FQNEAQ (reference sequence).